This T cell receptor beta chain was recovered during a study of blood T cell repertoires in COVID-19. Overall study context: The United States, Italy and Spain were the sources of the acute and convalescent COVID-19 samples. PBMCs, B-cell-depleted T cells, or T cells were the source of the cDNA or gDNA that made up the material.

The authors' processing: Estimation of nucleated cell counts relied on the amplification of reference gene primers. Profiling relied on immunoSEQ multiplex PCR, and the TCRdb table lists in-frame clones only, not all of them. The V and J calls and clone size were taken over from that table, and D and trimming were inferred from the DNA. The repertoire holds roughly 250,000 clones, with about 86% as singletons. In the case of this clone: At the DNA level, this CDR3 is encoded by other sequences in the same sample as well.

CDR1 LNHDA and CDR2 SQIVND come from the germline V gene (reference sequence). The CDR3 consists of 16 residues. Losses at the gene ends were 9 bases for V and 3 bases for J; bases not matched to a gene: 13. The rearrangement uses TRBV19 and TRBJ2-7, with TRBD1 matching over 11 bases. Sequenced material: peripheral blood. The source of this sequence is a woman aged 55 to 70 with active or convalescent COVID-19. The CDR3 DNA follows: TGTGCCAGCACCCCTTATTTCGGGACAGGGGGCTACGAGCAGTACTTC. It is translated as CASTPYFGTGGYEQYF.